The clone carrying this T cell receptor (beta chain) has a count of ten or more. The data stem from a study of Graves' ophthalmopathy and Graves' hyperthyroidism. RNA served as the template for amplifying TCR beta CDR3 regions. In the first round, RT-PCR was carried out with HTBI primers, and a multiplex PCR formed the second round. TCRdb called the multiplex PCR reads again in MiXCR, with one record for every CDR3 protein. The sample holds 400,000 or so distinct CDR3 sequences, 15% seen once. The CDR3 length is 18 residues. The germline V and J ends were trimmed by 3 bases and 1 base, with 24 bases remaining between them. Germline V gives CDR1 DFQATT, CDR2 SNEGSKA (reference sequence).

Sequences were obtained from peripheral blood. This chain links TRBV20-1 with TRBJ1-1, with D possibly being TRBD1 (5 bases). This TCR was recovered from a woman younger than 30 with stable Graves' hyperthyroidism. This CDR3 is CSARKLGQHSDKNTEAFF. CDR3 DNA sequence: TGCAGTGCTAGGAAGTTGGGGCAACACTCCGACAAGAACACTGAAGCTTTCTTT.